Following are 18 T cell receptor beta chains from one sample sequenced in a study of Ad26.COV2.S vaccination and SARS-CoV-2 variants. As to treatment: some 19 received Ad26.COV2.S at low or high dose, single or two shots; about five received placebo; per-sample allocation not given. Collection of the samples took place on day 63 after the first injection of vaccine or placebo. Clones were read by immunoSEQ multiplex PCR, and TCRdb kept only the in-frame ones, dropping some. The sample holds some 340,000 clones, roughly 80% seen once. Sequencing was performed on peripheral blood, taken in a trial of Ad26.COV2.S vaccine versus placebo. The receptors originated from a person aged 18-60 years who received the Ad26.COV2.S COVID-19 vaccine or a placebo.

This chain links TRBV12-5 with TRBJ1-3; D gene uncertain. This CDR3 region has 8 residues. Trimming pared 4 bases from V and 16 bases from J, leaving 5 bases between. Germline V CDR1 and CDR2: LGHNT, FRNRAP. The CDR3: CASGWMYF. The CDR3 DNA reads TGTGCTAGTGGTTGGATGTATTTT.

The chain joins TRBV6-5 to TRBJ1-4, with TRBD1 as a possible D gene (5 bases). The V end was cut by 2 bases, the J end by 7 bases, with 11 bases between. CDR1 MNHEY and CDR2 SVGAGI come from the germline V gene. This CDR3 has 14 residues. The CDR3: CASSYGTRGEKLFF. The CDR3 nucleotides are TGTGCCAGCAGTTACGGGACTAGGGGTGAAAAACTGTTTTTT.

The chain carries TRBV11-1 and TRBJ2-5, with D perhaps matching TRBD2 (6 bases). Per germline, CDR1 SGHAT and CDR2 FQDESV (reference sequence). The CDR3 is 15 amino acids. Trimming cost V 5 bases and J 2 bases, with 15 bases left between them. The CDR3 here is CASSLGGTAQETQYF. CDR3 nucleotide sequence: TGTGCCAGCAGCCTGGGGGGTACCGCGCAAGAGACCCAGTACTTC.

This clone occurred many times. V usage is TRBV27 and J usage is TRBJ2-7; 8 bases are a match to TRBD1. Germline trimming cut 0 bases from V and 7 bases from J; bases unmatched to any gene: 5. This CDR3 spans 14 amino acids. CDR1 MNHEY and CDR2 SMNVEV come from the germline V gene (reference sequence). CDR3 region: CASSLSQGAREQYF. The CDR3 bases are TGTGCCAGCAGTTTATCGCAGGGGGCGCGTGAGCAGTACTTC.

A single count supports this clone. The chain combines TRBV6-5 with TRBJ2-1; 8 nucleotides align to TRBD2. V was clipped by 5 bases and J by 3 bases; unmatched bases: 3. Germline V CDR1 and CDR2: MNHEY, SVGAGI. The CDR3 is made up of 14 amino acids. The CDR3 DNA sequence: TGTGCCAGCAGTAGAGCGGGGGACTACAATGAGCAGTTCTTC. Amino acids: CASSRAGDYNEQFF.

The chain has TRBV4-2 and TRBJ1-3; 7 nucleotides agree with TRBD1. V gave up 0 bases and J gave up 0 bases; unmatched junction bases: 5. This CDR3 comprises 17 residues. Germline CDR1 and CDR2: LGHNA and YNFKEQ. The CDR3 loop is CASSQEGGTASGNTIYF. The CDR3 DNA reads as TGTGCCAGCAGCCAAGAAGGAGGGACAGCCTCTGGAAACACCATATATTTT.

The sample holds one count of this clone. J is TRBJ2-1 and V is TRBV7-6; no clear D gene. V was pared by 0 bases and J by 0 bases, with 9 bases between. This CDR3 is 16 amino acids long. Germline V CDR1 and CDR2: SGHVS, FNYEAQ. For the CDR3, the DNA is TGTGCCAGCAGCTTAGCTAGCTTCCGCTCCTACAATGAGCAGTTCTTC. Translation: CASSLASFRSYNEQFF.

The V and J genes are TRBV20-1 and TRBJ2-7; no firm D call. Germline CDR1 is DFQATT and CDR2 is SNEGSKA (reference sequence). This CDR3 is built from 14 residues. V lost 3 bases to trimming and J lost 4 bases, with 16 bases between them. CDR3 in amino acids: CSASLSGEVYEQYF. CDR3 DNA: TGCAGTGCTAGTTTGTCAGGAGAAGTGTACGAGCAGTACTTC.

V usage is TRBV9 and J usage is TRBJ1-2; 8 bases align to TRBD1. The J segment lost 3 bases and the V segment lost 4 bases, leaving 5 bases of the junction unmatched. Germline values: CDR1 SGDLS, CDR2 YYNGEE. The CDR3 covers 14 residues. CDR3 bases: TGTGCCAGCAGCAGGACAGGGCTGCACTATGGCTACACCTTC. Translating it yields CASSRTGLHYGYTF. The entire variable domain, with the rest obtained from reference TRBV9 and TRBJ1-2, is as follows: DSGVTQTPKHLITATGQRVTLRCSPRSGDLSVYWYQQSLDQGLQFLIQYYNGEERAKGNILERFSAQQFPDLHSELNLSSLELGDSALYFCASSRTGLHYGYTFGSGTRLTVV.

V usage is TRBV4-1 and J usage is TRBJ1-1, with D possibly matching TRBD1 (5 bases). Trimming took off 1 base at V and 7 bases at J, with 10 bases between the two ends. This CDR3 has 13 residues. CDR1 and CDR2 from the germline V gene are MGHRA and YSYEKL. CDR3 in amino acids: CASSQAGQREAFF. The CDR3 nucleotides read TGCGCCAGCAGCCAAGCGGGGCAGCGTGAAGCTTTCTTT.

The chain combines TRBV15 with TRBJ2-3; TRBD2 matches at 8 bases. Germline trimming cut 1 base from V and 2 bases from J; bases unmatched to any gene: 2. The CDR3 sequence is 15 residues long. The V gene's germline CDR1 is LNHNV and CDR2 YYDKDF (reference sequence). CDR3 nucleotides: TGTGCCACCAGCAGAGTAGCGGGGTTCACAGATACGCAGTATTTT. Its translation: CATSRVAGFTDTQYF.

This chain joins TRBV18 and TRBJ2-2, with TRBD1 matching over 9 bases. This CDR3 is 16 amino acids long. CDR1 is KGHSH, CDR2 LQKENI, per germline. J gave up 6 bases and V 3 bases, and 8 bases lay outside the gene matches. For the CDR3, the DNA is TGTGCCAGCTCACCCCGAGGGACAGGGTATCCCGGGGAGCTGTTTTTT. This gives the protein CASSPRGTGYPGELFF.

DNA for the CDR3: TGTGCCAGCAGCTCGGACAGGGTAACCGGGGAGCTGTTTTTT. This sequence encodes CASSSDRVTGELFF. The rearrangement uses TRBV7-3 and TRBJ2-2; 8 bases fit TRBD1. Germline V gene lookup returns CDR1 SGHTA and CDR2 FQGTGA. This CDR3 contains 14 residues. With V trimmed by 4 bases and J by 5 bases, 3 bases remained unmatched.

The chain carries TRBV7-2 and TRBJ1-2, with 10 bases aligning to TRBD1. From germline, CDR1 is SGHTA and CDR2 FQGNSA. J lost 5 bases, V lost 5 bases, and 8 bases had no gene match. The CDR3 sequence is 15 residues long. The CDR3 protein is CASSAQTGGYYGYTF. CDR3 sequence (DNA): TGTGCCAGCAGCGCTCAGACAGGGGGCTATTATGGCTACACCTTC.

The J gene is TRBJ2-3, the V gene TRBV2, with TRBD1 matching 11 bases. The CDR3 extends over 17 amino acids. From germline, CDR1 is SNHLY and CDR2 FYNNEI. Losses at the gene ends were 7 bases for V and 6 bases for J; bases not matched to a gene: 15. The CDR3 bases are TGTGCCAGCACCCTTAGGCAAAGGGGACAGGGGGACGATACGCAGTATTTT. It encodes CASTLRQRGQGDDTQYF.

The V gene is TRBV2, the J gene TRBJ2-3, with D possibly being TRBD1 (5 bases). CDR1 SNHLY and CDR2 FYNNEI come from the germline V gene. The V end was cut by 4 bases, the J end by 8 bases, with 16 bases between. This CDR3 has 14 amino acids. The CDR3 nucleotides are TGTGCCAGCAGTGTTCAAGGGGCGCTTGGTACGCAGTATTTT. Residues: CASSVQGALGTQYF.

V is TRBV15 and J is TRBJ1-1; D not certain. The CDR3 totals 15 residues. Trimming stripped 3 bases from V and 5 bases from J, with 16 bases between. Germline lookup yields CDR1 LNHNV and CDR2 YYDKDF (reference sequence). In DNA form, the CDR3 reads TGTGCCACCAGCAGTGCCCCCCGCGTGGGGACTGAAGCTTTCTTT. Translating it yields CATSSAPRVGTEAFF. Together with reference TRBV15 and TRBJ1-1, the CDR3 gives the full variable domain: DAMVIQNPRYQVTQFGKPVTLSCSQTLNHNVMYWYQQKSSQAPKLLFHYYDKDFNNEADTPDNFQSRRPNTSFCFLDIRSPGLGDTAMYLCATSSAPRVGTEAFFGQGTRLTVV.

The chain couples TRBV27 to TRBJ2-3; D tentatively reads TRBD1 or TRBD2 (5 bases each). This CDR3 has 17 residues. Germline V gene data show CDR1 as MNHEY and CDR2 as SMNVEV (reference sequence). V gave up 5 bases and J gave up 0 bases, with 18 bases separating them. The CDR3 DNA reads TGTGCCAGCAGTCACCGGCCCCGGGACCCAAGCACAGATACGCAGTATTTT. Protein sequence: CASSHRPRDPSTDTQYF.